The text below deals with one T cell receptor beta chain. The data stem from a study of T cells after yellow fever vaccination. Germline-derived CDR1 and CDR2 are ENHRY and SYGVKD. The CDR3 contains 12 residues. The germline V and J ends were trimmed by 5 bases and 6 bases, with 11 bases remaining between them. By 5'RACE template switching, TCR cDNA was produced, with a universal primer site and UMIs added in the process. TCRdb reprocessed the 5' RACE reads via MiXCR and lists one record per CDR3 protein. This repertoire shows 400,000 or so distinct CDR3 sequences, 9.5% to 13% found once; its top ten account for roughly a sixth.

The rearrangement links TRBV10-3 to TRBJ2-7, with a weak D call TRBD1 (5 bases). Sequencing was performed on PBMCs, taken on the day of the first yellow fever vaccination. This TCR was recovered from a man younger than 35 who received the YFV17D yellow fever vaccine. The CDR3 sequence is CAISIQGGEQYF. DNA for the CDR3: TGTGCCATCAGTATCCAGGGCGGCGAGCAGTACTTC.